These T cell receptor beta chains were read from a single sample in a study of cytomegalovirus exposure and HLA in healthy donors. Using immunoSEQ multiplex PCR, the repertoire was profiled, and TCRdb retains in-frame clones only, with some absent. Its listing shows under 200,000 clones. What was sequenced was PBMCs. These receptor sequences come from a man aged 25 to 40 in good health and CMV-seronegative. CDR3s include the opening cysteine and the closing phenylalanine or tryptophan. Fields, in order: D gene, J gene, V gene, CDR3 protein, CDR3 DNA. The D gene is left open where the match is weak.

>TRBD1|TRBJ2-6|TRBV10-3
CAITGQGAIPGANVLTF
TGTGCCATCACTGGACAGGGGGCGATCCCTGGGGCCAACGTCCTGACTTTC
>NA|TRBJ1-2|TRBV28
CASSSDSSNYGYTF
TGTGCCAGCAGTTCGGACAGCTCTAACTATGGCTACACCTTC
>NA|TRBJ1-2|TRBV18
CASSPDGGNYGYTF
TGTGCCAGCTCACCAGACGGAGGCAACTATGGCTACACCTTC
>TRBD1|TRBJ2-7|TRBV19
CARPGQGLYEQYF
TGTGCCAGACCGGGACAGGGGCTCTACGAGCAGTACTTC
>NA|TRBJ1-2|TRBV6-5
CASRGGPFNYGYTF
TGTGCCAGTAGGGGAGGGCCTTTTAACTATGGCTACACCTTC
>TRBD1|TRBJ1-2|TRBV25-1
CASSDDRGRGGYGYTF
TGTGCCAGCAGTGATGACAGGGGGCGAGGTGGCTATGGCTACACCTTC
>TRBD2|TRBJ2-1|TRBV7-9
CASSLSLSGAYNEQFF
TGTGCCAGCAGCTTATCCCTTAGCGGGGCCTACAATGAGCAGTTCTTC
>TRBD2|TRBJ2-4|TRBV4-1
CASRVGLAGENIQYF
TGCGCCAGCAGGGTTGGATTAGCGGGAGAAAACATTCAGTACTTC
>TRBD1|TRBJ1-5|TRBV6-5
CASSWDRFNQPQHF
TGTGCCAGCAGTTGGGACAGGTTTAATCAGCCCCAGCATTTT
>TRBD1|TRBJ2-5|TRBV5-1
CASSSGTAQETQYF
TGCGCCAGCAGTTCCGGGACAGCCCAAGAGACCCAGTACTTC
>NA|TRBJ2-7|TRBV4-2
CASSQDDEASEQYF
TGTGCCAGCAGCCAAGATGACGAGGCCTCCGAGCAGTACTTC
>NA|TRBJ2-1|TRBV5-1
CASSLYSGGKQFF
TGCGCCAGCAGCTTGTATAGCGGCGGTAAGCAGTTCTTC
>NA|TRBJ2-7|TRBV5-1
CASSLASGDLYEQYF
TGCGCCAGCAGCTTAGCAAGCGGAGATCTCTACGAGCAGTACTTC
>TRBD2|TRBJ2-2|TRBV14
CASSLPIGLAGARGELFF
TGTGCCAGCAGCCTACCTATCGGACTAGCGGGAGCGAGAGGGGAGCTGTTTTTT
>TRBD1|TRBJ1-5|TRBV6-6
CATTGAGGAQPQHF
TGTGCCACCACAGGCGCAGGGGGCGCCCAGCCCCAGCATTTT
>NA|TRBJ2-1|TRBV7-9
CASSPYPHGAYNEQFF
TGTGCCAGCAGCCCCTATCCCCACGGGGCCTACAATGAGCAGTTCTTC
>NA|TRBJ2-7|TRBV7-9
CASSSVRGSYEQYF
TGTGCCAGCAGCTCTGTCCGGGGGTCCTACGAGCAGTACTTC
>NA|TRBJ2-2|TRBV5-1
CASSTYLEGGELFF
TGCGCCAGCAGCACCTACCTGGAGGGCGGGGAGCTGTTTTTT
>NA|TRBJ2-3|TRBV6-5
CASSYSIGGRDTQYF
TGTGCCAGCAGTTACTCGATCGGGGGGCGAGATACGCAGTATTTT
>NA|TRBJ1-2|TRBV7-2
CASSVGGSYGYTF
TGTGCCAGCAGCGTTGGGGGGTCTTATGGCTACACCTTC
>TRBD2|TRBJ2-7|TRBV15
CATSRARSGRAHYEQYF
TGTGCCACCAGCAGAGCCCGTAGCGGGAGGGCCCACTACGAGCAGTACTTC
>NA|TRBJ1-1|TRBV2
CATVGGTTEAFF
TGTGCCACGGTGGGGGGGACCACTGAAGCTTTCTTT
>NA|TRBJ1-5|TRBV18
CASSPGTVSNQPQHF
TGTGCCAGCTCACCCGGGACTGTTAGCAATCAGCCCCAGCATTTT
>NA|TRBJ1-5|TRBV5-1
CASSLERGQPQHF
TGCGCCAGCAGCTTGGAGAGGGGGCAGCCCCAGCATTTT
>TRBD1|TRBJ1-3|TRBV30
CAWSGGDSSSGNTIYF
TGTGCCTGGAGTGGCGGGGACAGCTCCTCTGGAAACACCATATATTTT
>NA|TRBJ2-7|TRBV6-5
CASSYVDSSYEQYF
TGTGCCAGCAGTTACGTGGACAGCTCCTACGAGCAGTACTTC
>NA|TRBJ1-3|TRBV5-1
CASSPRWESGNTIYF
TGCGCCAGCAGCCCGCGGTGGGAGTCTGGAAACACCATATATTTT
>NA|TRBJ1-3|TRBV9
CASSVALSSGNTIYF
TGTGCCAGCAGCGTAGCTCTGAGCTCTGGAAACACCATATATTTT
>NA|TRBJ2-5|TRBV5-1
CASSFGHLQETQYF
TGCGCCAGCAGCTTCGGACACCTACAAGAGACCCAGTACTTC
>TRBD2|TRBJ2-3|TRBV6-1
CASTLLAGGADTQYF
TGTGCCAGCACCCTACTAGCGGGAGGCGCAGATACGCAGTATTTT
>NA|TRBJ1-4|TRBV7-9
CASSLAFSATNEKLFF
TGTGCCAGCAGCTTAGCCTTCTCTGCAACTAATGAAAAACTGTTTTTT
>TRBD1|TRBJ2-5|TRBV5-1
CASSLNPGTGQETQYF
TGCGCCAGCAGCCTCAACCCGGGGACAGGACAAGAGACCCAGTACTTC
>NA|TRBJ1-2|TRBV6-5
CASSTQGFYGYTF
TGTGCCAGCAGTACTCAGGGGTTCTACGGCTACACCTTC
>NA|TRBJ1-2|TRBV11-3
CASSLHAANYGYTF
TGTGCCAGCAGCTTACATGCAGCTAACTATGGCTACACCTTC
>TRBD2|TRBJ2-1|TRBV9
CASSATSGISYNEQFF
TGTGCCAGCAGCGCGACTAGCGGGATTTCCTACAATGAGCAGTTCTTC
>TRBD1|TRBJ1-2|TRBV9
CASSARTGGTGYTF
TGTGCCAGCAGCGCCCGGACAGGGGGTACTGGCTACACCTTC
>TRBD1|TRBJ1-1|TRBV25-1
CASSEFGGQGNTEAFF
TGTGCCAGCAGTGAATTTGGGGGACAGGGGAACACTGAAGCTTTCTTT
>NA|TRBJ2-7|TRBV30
CASTGATYEQYF
TGTGCTAGCACTGGGGCTACCTACGAGCAGTACTTC
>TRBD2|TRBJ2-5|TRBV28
CASALGDTRLAEYQETQYF
TGTGCCAGCGCTCTGGGGGACACCCGACTAGCGGAGTACCAAGAGACCCAGTACTTC
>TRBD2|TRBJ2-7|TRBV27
CASSSGTSGSKDYEQYF
TGTGCCAGCAGTTCCGGGACTAGCGGGAGTAAAGACTACGAGCAGTACTTC
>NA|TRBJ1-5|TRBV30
CAWSSQGDQPQHF
TGTGCCTGGAGTTCACAGGGAGATCAGCCCCAGCATTTT